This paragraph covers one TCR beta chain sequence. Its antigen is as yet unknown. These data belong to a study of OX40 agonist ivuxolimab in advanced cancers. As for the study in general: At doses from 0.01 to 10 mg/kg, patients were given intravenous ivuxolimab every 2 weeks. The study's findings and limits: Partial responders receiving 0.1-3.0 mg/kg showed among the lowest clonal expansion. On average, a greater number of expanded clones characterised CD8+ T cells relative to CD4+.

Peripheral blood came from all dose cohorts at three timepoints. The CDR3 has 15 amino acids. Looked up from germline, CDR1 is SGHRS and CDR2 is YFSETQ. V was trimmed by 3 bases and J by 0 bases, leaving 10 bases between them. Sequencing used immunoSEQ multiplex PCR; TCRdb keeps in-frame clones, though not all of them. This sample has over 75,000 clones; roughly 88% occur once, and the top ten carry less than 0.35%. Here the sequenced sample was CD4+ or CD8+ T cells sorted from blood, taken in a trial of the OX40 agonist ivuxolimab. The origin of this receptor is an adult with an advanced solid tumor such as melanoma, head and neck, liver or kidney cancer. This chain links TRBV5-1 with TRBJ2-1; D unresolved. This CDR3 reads CASSYDSSSYNEQFF. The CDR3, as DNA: TGCGCCAGCAGCTATGACTCGAGCTCCTACAATGAGCAGTTCTTC.